This T cell receptor (beta chain) was documented in a study of OX40 agonist ivuxolimab in advanced cancers. TCRdb's table, derived via immunoSEQ multiplex PCR, lists solely in-frame clones and lacks some. Counted here are about 78,000 clones, 70% to 85% occurring once; the ten biggest clones make up about 0.4%. Enrollment shut out patients with autoimmune disease history or systemic immunosuppression. V gave up 4 bases and J gave up 5 bases, with 21 bases separating them. The germline V gene has CDR1 KGHSH and CDR2 LQKENI. The CDR3 loop spans 18 amino acids. Sequenced here: CD4+ or CD8+ T cells sorted from blood, sampled in a trial of the OX40 agonist ivuxolimab. The sequence came from an adult with an advanced solid tumor such as melanoma, head and neck, liver or kidney cancer. The J gene is TRBJ1-6, the V gene TRBV18, with D maybe TRBD1 (6 bases). In DNA form, the CDR3 reads TGTGCCAGCTCACGGATCTCCAGGGGACGAGCAGATAATTCACCCCTCCACTTT. Protein: CASSRISRGRADNSPLHF.